The 20 T cell receptor beta chains reported below all come from one sample, sequenced in a study of shared clonotypes between healthy human individuals (dated by TCRdb to 2018 to 2021). CD8 naive samples were obtained by positive selection for CCR7 among CD45RO-negative cells, yielding a CD45RA+CCR7+ population from which TemRA cells were excluded. Libraries were made using the immunoSEQ multiplex PCR assay. TCRdb retrieved this table from immuneACCESS and kept in-frame rearrangements only. Not all clones are present; in checked studies, unresolved V genes account for under half, and no reason is known for the remainder. Counted in this sample were around 1,900,000 clones; 93% of them appeared once. The ten largest clones represent about 1.7% of the sample. Input material: naive CD8+ T cells from PBMCs. In light of the paper, this sample's cell subset or site label describes: CD45RA+CCR7+. The receptors come from a man aged 18 to 29 in good health. Some clones in this sample may be carry-over from other donors' samples.

This clone was seen a single time. The chain carries TRBV6-5 and TRBJ2-7, with TRBD1 identical over 7 bases. CDR3 size: 14 residues. The germline V gene encodes CDR1 MNHEY and CDR2 SVGAGI. J lost 3 bases, V lost 1 base, and 3 bases had no gene match. The CDR3 here is CASSYYRGDYEQYF. The CDR3 DNA follows: TGTGCCAGCAGTTACTACAGGGGTGACTACGAGCAGTACTTC.

This clone was seen a few times. V gene TRBV28 combines with J gene TRBJ1-1; D remains ambiguous. The V end was cut by 2 bases, the J end by 1 base, with 8 bases between. This CDR3 is 14 amino acids long. Germline CDR1 MDHEN, CDR2 SYDVKM. CDR3 coding DNA: TGTGCCAGCAGTTTAGGGTCGGGGAACACTGAAGCTTTCTTT. Translating gives CASSLGSGNTEAFF.

Comment on this clone: The same CDR3 is also encoded by other DNA sequences in this sample. CDR3 loop: CASSTGTGSYEQYF. CDR3 DNA sequence: TGTGCCAGCAGTACCGGGACCGGGTCCTACGAGCAGTACTTC. The chain employs TRBV27 and TRBJ2-7; D possibly uses TRBD1 or TRBD2 (5 bases each). Per the germline V gene, CDR1 is MNHEY and CDR2 is SMNVEV (reference sequence). The V end was cut by 5 bases, the J end by 1 base, with 12 bases between. This CDR3 contains 14 residues.

This clone was counted a few times. The rearrangement joins TRBV6-6 to TRBJ1-1; no reliable D call. Looked up from germline, CDR1 is MNHNY and CDR2 is SVGAGI (reference sequence). The CDR3 runs 12 residues. V was cut by 2 bases and J by 3 bases, with 4 bases left in between. The CDR3 loop reads CASSYGYTEAFF. The CDR3 coding sequence is TGTGCCAGCAGTTACGGGTACACTGAAGCTTTCTTT.

The chain carries TRBV27 and TRBJ2-3; 9 bases agree with TRBD2. J gave up 4 bases and V 7 bases, and 12 bases lay outside the gene matches. This CDR3 comprises 16 residues. Germline CDR1 is MNHEY and CDR2 is SMNVEV (reference sequence). The CDR3 DNA sequence: TGTGCCAGCAATGTGAGGGCGGGAGGGCACCCAGATACGCAGTATTTT. Residues: CASNVRAGGHPDTQYF.

V gene TRBV27 combines with J gene TRBJ2-3; TRBD1 might be the D (5 bases). V lost 5 bases and J lost 3, with 18 bases in between. This CDR3 region has 16 residues. Germline CDR1 reads MNHEY; CDR2 reads SMNVEV (reference sequence). The CDR3 reads CASSSLGRAFTDTQYF. The CDR3 nucleotides read TGTGCCAGCAGTAGCCTGGGCAGGGCCTTTACAGATACGCAGTATTTT.

This clone was detected only a few times. The rearrangement links TRBV7-9 to TRBJ1-5; D remains ambiguous. In germline, CDR1 is SEHNR, CDR2 FQNEAQ (reference sequence). The CDR3 has 16 amino acids. The V end lost 1 base, the J end lost 0 bases, and 10 bases lay between the germline ends. CDR3 region: CASSLGSHYSNQPQHF. The CDR3 DNA reads TGTGCCAGCAGCTTAGGCAGCCATTATAGCAATCAGCCCCAGCATTTT. Drawing the rest from reference TRBV7-9 and TRBJ1-5, the complete variable domain is DTGVSQNPRHKITKRGQNVTFRCDPISEHNRLYWYRQTLGQGPEFLTYFQNEAQLEKSRLLSDRFSAERPKGSFSTLEIQRTEQGDSAMYLCASSLGSHYSNQPQHFGDGTRLSIL.

The genes are TRBV15 and TRBJ2-7, with 9 bases matching TRBD1. The CDR3 is made up of 16 amino acids. V lost 5 bases and J lost 3; bases outside the gene matches: 11. The germline V gene has CDR1 LNHNV and CDR2 YYDKDF (reference sequence). The CDR3 region is CATSGWDRVEYYEQYF. The CDR3 nucleotides read TGTGCCACCAGCGGATGGGACAGGGTGGAATACTACGAGCAGTACTTC.

The CDR3 DNA reads as TGCGCCAGCAGCCTCATCCTAGCGGGAGCTTACAATGAGCAGTTCTTC. It encodes CASSLILAGAYNEQFF. The chain employs TRBV4-1 and TRBJ2-1, with 10 bases aligning to TRBD2. V dropped 4 bases and J dropped 4; count of bases not matched to a gene: 7. CDR1 MGHRA and CDR2 YSYEKL come from the germline V gene. The CDR3 length is 16 residues.

The CDR3 region is CASSTAELSYEQYF. DNA of the CDR3: TGTGCCAGTAGTACCGCAGAATTAAGCTACGAGCAGTACTTC. This rearrangement joins TRBV19 to TRBJ2-7; D is ambiguous. Germline V gene lookup returns CDR1 LNHDA and CDR2 SQIVND (reference sequence). The CDR3 totals 14 residues. V was trimmed by 4 bases and J by 3 bases, leaving 13 bases between them.

Of note for this clone: Other DNA sequences in this sample translate to the same CDR3. The chain has TRBV7-8 and TRBJ2-7, with unresolved D. The CDR3 runs 13 residues. Trimming took 1 base from V and 4 from J, leaving 8 bases between them. Germline assignment: CDR1 SGHVS and CDR2 FQNEAQ. Here the CDR3 reads CASSLGFGYEQYF. In nucleotides, the CDR3 is TGTGCCAGCAGCTTAGGGTTCGGGTACGAGCAGTACTTC.

This chain uses TRBV11-2 with TRBJ2-2, with 7 bases matching TRBD1. The CDR3 is made up of 17 amino acids. The germline gives CDR1 SGHAT, CDR2 FQNNGV. V lost 7 bases and J lost 1; bases outside the gene matches: 12. CDR3 bases: TGTGCCAGCAACTGGGTTTCGGGACAGCGGAACACCGGGGAGCTGTTTTTT. As protein: CASNWVSGQRNTGELFF.

The V and J genes are TRBV4-1 and TRBJ2-5; 8 bases agree with TRBD2. Germline lookup yields CDR1 MGHRA and CDR2 YSYEKL. CDR3 size: 18 residues. With 0 bases clipped from V and 2 bases from J, the junction kept 11 bases outside the gene matches. DNA of the CDR3: TGCGCCAGCAGCCAAGAACCTCTCTTGCGGGAGGAGCAAGAGACCCAGTACTTC. This gives the protein CASSQEPLLREEQETQYF.

The genes are TRBV5-1 and TRBJ1-4; 8 nucleotides line up with TRBD1. Trimming cost V 4 bases and J 7 bases; bases outside gene matches: 12. Germline CDR1 and CDR2: SGHRS and YFSETQ. The CDR3 loop spans 16 amino acids. CDR3: CASSVNTGQGGEKLFF. The CDR3 bases are TGCGCCAGCAGCGTGAATACCGGACAGGGAGGTGAAAAACTGTTTTTT.

The chain is built from TRBV10-3 and TRBJ2-3, with a weak D call TRBD2 (6 bases). Germline lookup yields CDR1 ENHRY and CDR2 SYGVKD. CDR3 length: 16 residues. The V and J ends lost 8 bases and 0 bases respectively, with 18 bases between them. This chain's CDR3 is CAIWSGLSSSTDTQYF. CDR3 coding DNA: TGTGCCATCTGGAGCGGGCTCTCCTCTAGCACAGATACGCAGTATTTT.

The chain carries TRBV10-3 and TRBJ2-1; a weak D match, TRBD2 (5 bases). Trimming removed 3 bases at V and 1 base at J, with 10 bases between. Germline CDR1 is ENHRY and CDR2 is SYGVKD. The CDR3 runs to 15 residues. This CDR3 reads CAISEASGSYNEQFF. DNA for the CDR3: TGTGCCATCAGTGAAGCGAGCGGTTCCTACAATGAGCAGTTCTTC.

The gene calls are TRBV15 and TRBJ1-4, with D perhaps matching TRBD1 (6 bases). Germline-derived CDR1 and CDR2 are LNHNV and YYDKDF (reference sequence). The V end lost 6 bases, the J end lost 4 bases, and 15 bases lay between the germline ends. CDR3 length: 15 amino acids. In DNA, the CDR3 is TGTGCCACCAGAACTCGGGGACACAGTAATGAAAAACTGTTTTTT. Translating it yields CATRTRGHSNEKLFF.

The chain couples TRBV5-4 to TRBJ2-1; TRBD1 aligns across 10 bases. CDR1 and CDR2 from the germline V gene are SGHNT and YYREEE (reference sequence). V trimming: 5 bases; J trimming: 6 bases; junction bases outside the gene matches: 14. The CDR3 length is 17 residues. CDR3 in amino acids: CASSSGTGVSWFNEQFF. The DNA of the CDR3 is TGTGCCAGCAGTTCCGGGACAGGGGTATCTTGGTTCAATGAGCAGTTCTTC.

This chain connects TRBV27 to TRBJ1-4; D is ambiguous. The CDR3 has 15 residues. The germline V gene encodes CDR1 MNHEY and CDR2 SMNVEV (reference sequence). V lost 4 bases, J lost 0 bases, and 9 bases lay in between. The CDR3 nucleotides are TGTGCCAGCAGTTCCCAGGATTCAACTAATGAAAAACTGTTTTTT. It translates to CASSSQDSTNEKLFF.

V is TRBV19 and J is TRBJ2-5, with a weak D call TRBD1 (5 bases). The CDR3 is made up of 13 amino acids. V lost 3 bases and J lost 2, with 7 bases in between. Germline CDR1 reads LNHDA; CDR2 reads SQIVND (reference sequence). CDR3 protein: CASSMDIQETQYF. The CDR3 region has the DNA TGTGCCAGTAGTATGGACATACAAGAGACCCAGTACTTC.